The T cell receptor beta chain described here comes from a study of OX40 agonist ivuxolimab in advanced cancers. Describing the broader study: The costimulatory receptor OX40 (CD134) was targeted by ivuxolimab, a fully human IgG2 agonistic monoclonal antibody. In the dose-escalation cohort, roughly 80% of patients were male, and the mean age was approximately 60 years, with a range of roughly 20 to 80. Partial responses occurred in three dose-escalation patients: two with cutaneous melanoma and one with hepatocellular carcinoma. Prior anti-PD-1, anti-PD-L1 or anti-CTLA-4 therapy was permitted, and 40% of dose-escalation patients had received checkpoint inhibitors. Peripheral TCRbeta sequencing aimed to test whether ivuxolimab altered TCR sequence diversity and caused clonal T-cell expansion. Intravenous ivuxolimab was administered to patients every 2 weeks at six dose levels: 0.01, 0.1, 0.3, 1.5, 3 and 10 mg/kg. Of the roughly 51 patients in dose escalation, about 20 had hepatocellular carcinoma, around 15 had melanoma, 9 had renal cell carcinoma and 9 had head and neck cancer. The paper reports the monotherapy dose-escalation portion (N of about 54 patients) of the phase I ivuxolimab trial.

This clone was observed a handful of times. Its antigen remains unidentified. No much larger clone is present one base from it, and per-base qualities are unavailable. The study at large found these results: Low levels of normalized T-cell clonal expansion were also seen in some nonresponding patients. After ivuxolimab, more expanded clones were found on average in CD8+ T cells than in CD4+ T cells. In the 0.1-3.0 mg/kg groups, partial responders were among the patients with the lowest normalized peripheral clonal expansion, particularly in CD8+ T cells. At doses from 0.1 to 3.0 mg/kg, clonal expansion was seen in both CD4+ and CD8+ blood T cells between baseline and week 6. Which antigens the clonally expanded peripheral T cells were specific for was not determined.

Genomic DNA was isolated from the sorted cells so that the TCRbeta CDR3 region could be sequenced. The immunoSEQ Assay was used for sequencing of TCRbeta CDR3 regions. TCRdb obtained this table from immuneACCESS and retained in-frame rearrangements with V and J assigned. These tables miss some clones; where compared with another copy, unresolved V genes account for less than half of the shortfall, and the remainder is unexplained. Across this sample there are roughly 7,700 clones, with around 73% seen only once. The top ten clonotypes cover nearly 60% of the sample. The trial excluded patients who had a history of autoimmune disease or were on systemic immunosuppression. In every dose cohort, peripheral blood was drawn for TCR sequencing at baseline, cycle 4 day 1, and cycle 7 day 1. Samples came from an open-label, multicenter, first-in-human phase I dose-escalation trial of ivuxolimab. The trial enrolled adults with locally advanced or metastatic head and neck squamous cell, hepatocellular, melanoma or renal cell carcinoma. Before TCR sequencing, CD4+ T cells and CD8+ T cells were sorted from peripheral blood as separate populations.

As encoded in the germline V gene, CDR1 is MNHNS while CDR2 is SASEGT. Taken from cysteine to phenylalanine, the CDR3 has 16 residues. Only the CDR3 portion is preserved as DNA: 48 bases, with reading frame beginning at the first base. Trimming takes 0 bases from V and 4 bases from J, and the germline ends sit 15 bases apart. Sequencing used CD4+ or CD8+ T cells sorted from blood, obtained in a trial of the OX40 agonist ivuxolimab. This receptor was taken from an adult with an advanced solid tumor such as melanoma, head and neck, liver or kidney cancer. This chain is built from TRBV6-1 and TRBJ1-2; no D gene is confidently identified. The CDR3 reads CASSEADTVLAYGYTF. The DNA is TGTGCCAGCAGTGAAGCTGACACTGTGCTTGCCTATGGCTACACCTTC.